This T cell receptor (beta chain) was recorded in a study of blood T cell repertoires in COVID-19. Clones were sequenced by immunoSEQ multiplex PCR, and TCRdb holds only the in-frame ones, with some missing. This table holds 200,000 or so clones, approximately 83% found once. The CDR3 covers 15 residues. Germline V gene data show CDR1 as ENHRY and CDR2 as SYGVKD. The trim removed 6 bases at V and 0 bases at J, leaving 5 bases unmatched. The chain employs TRBV10-3 and TRBJ1-5, with TRBD1 identical over 7 bases. The sequenced material came from PBMCs or T cells enriched from blood (not recorded which). This receptor was obtained from a woman in her forties or fifties who had been exposed to COVID-19. DNA of the CDR3: TGTGCCATCAGCGAAGGACAGGATAGCAATCAGCCCCAGCATTTT. Protein product: CAISEGQDSNQPQHF.